This entry lists 30 T cell receptor beta chains sequenced from one sample in a study of identical twins. TCRdb re-called the 5' RACE reads with MiXCR, one entry per CDR3 protein. The sample holds hundreds of thousands of distinct CDR3 sequences, roughly an eighth seen once. This same sample was also part of a study on yellow fever vaccine responses in identical twins.

The sample consisted of CD8+ T cells sorted from blood. These receptors were taken from a young woman in good health.

This clonotype was detected only a few times. CDR3 sequence (DNA): TGTGCCAGCAGTTCAAAGGGGAATTTGGTTCGTCAGCCCCAGCATTTT. Its protein product is CASSSKGNLVRQPQHF. This chain connects TRBV12-3 or TRBV12-4 to TRBJ1-5; TRBD1 is a possible D gene (5 bases). V was trimmed by 4 bases and J by 6 bases, leaving 19 bases between them. The CDR3 is made up of 16 amino acids.

This clonotype was counted between two and nine times. V and J are TRBV5-6 and TRBJ2-5; 8 nucleotides line up with TRBD2. V lost 4 bases, J lost 2 bases, and 10 bases stayed unmatched. The CDR3 covers 16 residues. The germline V gene encodes CDR1 SGHDT and CDR2 YYEEEE. DNA for the CDR3: TGTGCCAGCAGCCCCCCCCAAGCGGGAGATCAAGAGACCCAGTACTTC. This translates into CASSPPQAGDQETQYF.

This chain links TRBV11-2 with TRBJ2-1; TRBD2 might be the D (5 bases). This CDR3 is 13 amino acids long. The germline gives CDR1 SGHAT, CDR2 FQNNGV. The germline V and J ends were trimmed by 1 base and 7 bases, with 8 bases remaining between them. CDR3 coding DNA: TGTGCCAGCAGCTTAGTCAAGCGGAATGAGCAGTTCTTC. Protein sequence: CASSLVKRNEQFF.

The chain has TRBV27 and TRBJ2-3; TRBD1 might be the D (5 bases). The assigned J gene may be wrong: the sequence end matches TRBJ1-5 better. CDR1 and CDR2 from the germline V gene are MNHEY and SMNVEV (reference sequence). The CDR3 runs 17 residues. The chain's CDR3 is CASSDPRGGNLPDTQHF. For the CDR3, the DNA is TGTGCCAGCAGTGACCCGAGGGGCGGGAATCTTCCAGATACGCAGCATTTT.

The chain combines TRBV18 with TRBJ2-1; 8 bases line up with TRBD1. CDR1 and CDR2 (germline): KGHSH, LQKENI. With V trimmed by 2 bases and J by 2 bases, 2 bases remained unmatched. CDR3 length: 15 residues. The chain's CDR3 is CASSPVQGAYNEQFF. The CDR3 bases are TGTGCCAGCTCACCAGTACAGGGGGCCTACAATGAGCAGTTCTTC.

V gene TRBV2 combines with J gene TRBJ2-3; no reliable D call. From germline, CDR1 is SNHLY and CDR2 FYNNEI. V gave up 7 bases and J gave up 10 bases, with 18 bases separating them. CDR3 length: 13 amino acids. Here the CDR3 reads CASISGGPAAQYF. CDR3 nucleotides: TGTGCCAGCATCTCTGGCGGCCCGGCTGCGCAGTATTTT. The complete variable domain, with remaining parts taken from reference TRBV2 and TRBJ2-3, reads EPEVTQTPSHQVTQMGQEVILRCVPISNHLYFYWYRQILGQKVEFLVSFYNNEISEKSEIFDDQFSVERPDGSNFTLKIRSTKLEDSAMYFCASISGGPAAQYFGPGTRLTVL.

V gene TRBV27 combines with J gene TRBJ2-7, with D maybe TRBD1 (5 bases). V lost 5 bases, J lost 3 bases, and 14 bases lay in between. The CDR3 spans 14 residues. Germline V gives CDR1 MNHEY, CDR2 SMNVEV (reference sequence). The CDR3 DNA follows: TGTGCCAGCAGTGGGGAATGGGGCCGCTACGAGCAGTACTTC. This encodes CASSGEWGRYEQYF.

The sample holds a few counts of this clonotype. V and J are TRBV20-1 and TRBJ2-2, with D possibly called TRBD1 or TRBD2 (7 bases each). V was shortened by 2 bases and J by 7 bases, with 17 bases between the two germline ends. CDR1 is DFQATT and CDR2 is SNEGSKA in the germline V gene (reference sequence). The CDR3 runs 15 residues. The CDR3 DNA sequence: TGCAGTGCTAGATCCCAGGGGGGGAGTAACGGGGAGCTGTTTTTT. Its protein is CSARSQGGSNGELFF.

CDR3 nucleotide sequence: TGCAGTACACACCCGGACAGGGGCTATGGCTACACCTTC. Its translation: CSTHPDRGYGYTF. The chain uses TRBV20-1 and TRBJ1-2, with 9 bases lining up with TRBD1. The V gene end was trimmed by 8 bases and the J gene end by 4 bases; junction bases not matched to a gene: 8. Germline V gene lookup returns CDR1 DFQATT and CDR2 SNEGSKA (reference sequence). This CDR3 spans 13 amino acids.

This clonotype was recorded at least ten times. The chain uses TRBV9 and TRBJ2-7; D may be TRBD1 or TRBD2 (6 bases each). With 2 bases removed from V and 0 bases from J, the gap between germline ends came to 15 bases. The CDR3 sequence is 16 residues long. Per germline, CDR1 SGDLS and CDR2 YYNGEE. The CDR3 reads CASSVGRTEPSYEQYF. The CDR3 bases are TGTGCCAGCAGCGTGGGGAGGACAGAACCCTCCTACGAGCAGTACTTC.

Only a few counts were recorded for this clonotype. The J gene is TRBJ2-3, the V gene TRBV7-9; 7 positions match TRBD2. V gave up 4 bases and J gave up 4 bases; unmatched junction bases: 11. Germline V gives CDR1 SEHNR, CDR2 FQNEAQ (reference sequence). The CDR3 contains 16 residues. CDR3 region: CASSSPRAGVSDTQYF. The DNA of the CDR3 is TGTGCCAGCAGCTCCCCCCGGGCGGGAGTGTCAGATACGCAGTATTTT.

For this clonotype: The junction shows a germline mismatch at one end, possibly a read error. The CDR3: CANSLPLGGGTDTQYF. The CDR3 nucleotides read TGTGCCAACAGCTTACCTCTAGGGGGGGGCACAGATACGCAGTATTTT. The chain is built from TRBV7-6 and TRBJ2-3; possibly TRBD2 for D (7 bases). Germline V gene lookup returns CDR1 SGHVS and CDR2 FNYEAQ. This CDR3 has 16 residues.

The chain carries TRBV18 and TRBJ2-3; D call uncertain. The germline V and J ends were trimmed by 4 bases and 0 bases, with 8 bases remaining between them. In germline, CDR1 is KGHSH, CDR2 LQKENI. The CDR3 length is 14 residues. The CDR3 DNA is TGTGCCAGCTCACTTACAGTGAGCACAGATACGCAGTATTTT. It yields the protein CASSLTVSTDTQYF.

The J gene is TRBJ2-3, the V gene TRBV27; no firm D call. The CDR3 contains 13 residues. From germline, CDR1 is MNHEY and CDR2 SMNVEV (reference sequence). Trimming removed 4 bases at V and 4 bases at J, with 9 bases between. The DNA of the CDR3 is TGTGCCAGCAGTTCTCTGGGCCCAGATACGCAGTATTTT. Encoded protein: CASSSLGPDTQYF.

Concerning this clonotype itself: A much larger clone is a single base away; this may be a read error. V gene TRBV5-6 combines with J gene TRBJ1-2; D may be TRBD1 (6 bases). The CDR3 runs to 13 residues. The ends were cut back, 5 bases at V and 3 bases at J, with 11 bases in the middle. CDR1 is SGHDT and CDR2 is YYEEEE in the germline V gene. The CDR3 nucleotides are TGTGCCAGCAGTCAGGACAGCTACTATGGCTACACCTTC. Its translation is CASSQDSYYGYTF.

V is TRBV28 and J is TRBJ2-3, with TRBD1 matching 7 bases. The CDR3 totals 17 residues. Trimming took 3 bases from V and 5 from J; bases not matched to a gene: 14. CDR1 is MDHEN, CDR2 SYDVKM, per germline. The CDR3 sequence: CASSLGRPTGHVDTQYF. CDR3 in DNA: TGTGCCAGCAGTTTGGGGCGTCCGACAGGGCATGTAGATACGCAGTATTTT.

This clonotype occurred many times. The J gene is TRBJ1-3, the V gene TRBV12-3 or TRBV12-4; D gene unclear. The V end lost 7 bases, the J end lost 1 base, and 11 bases lay between the germline ends. This CDR3 spans 14 amino acids. CDR3 sequence: CASTPRVSGNTIYF. Here the CDR3 DNA reads TGTGCCAGCACCCCAAGGGTGTCTGGAAACACCATATATTTT.

This clonotype appeared a few times. The chain has TRBV2 and TRBJ2-1; 10 bases are a match to TRBD2. CDR3 length: 15 residues. V was pared by 5 bases and J by 9 bases, with 10 bases of the junction left unmatched. Germline-derived CDR1 and CDR2 are SNHLY and FYNNEI. CDR3 region: CASSLEAGGRFEQFF. CDR3 nucleotide sequence: TGTGCCAGCAGTCTTGAAGCGGGGGGGCGTTTTGAGCAGTTCTTC.

In this sample, this clonotype turned up a few times. The chain recombines TRBV13 with TRBJ2-7; 10 bases are a match to TRBD2. The junction had 4 bases not matched to a gene; V was cut back by 2 bases and J by 6 bases. The CDR3 runs 14 residues. Germline V gene lookup returns CDR1 PRHDT and CDR2 FYEKMQ (reference sequence). In nucleotides, the CDR3 is TGTGCCAGCAGCTTACTAGCGGGAGAGTCCGAGCAGTACTTC. It encodes CASSLLAGESEQYF.

This clonotype was observed a few times. The chain joins TRBV9 to TRBJ2-3; D possibly matches TRBD1 or TRBD2 (6 bases each). This CDR3 has 18 amino acids. Trimming removed 3 bases from V and 3 bases from J, with 23 bases in between. The germline V gene encodes CDR1 SGDLS and CDR2 YYNGEE. In DNA form, the CDR3 reads TGTGCCAGCAGCGGAAACCCCGGGCCCCAAGGGGGGACAGATACGCAGTATTTT. Amino acids: CASSGNPGPQGGTDTQYF.

The J gene is TRBJ2-3, the V gene TRBV12-3 or TRBV12-4; D is uncertain. The CDR3 contains 11 residues. V was shortened by 5 bases and J by 6 bases, with 6 bases between the two germline ends. CDR3 in DNA: TGTGCCAGCAGTCTTATGGATACGCAGTATTTT. Its protein product is CASSLMDTQYF.

The table lists this clonotype with a few counts. The chain has TRBV5-6 and TRBJ2-7; no definite D call. Germline V CDR1 and CDR2: SGHDT, YYEEEE. The CDR3 totals 13 residues. The V and J ends lost 3 bases and 3 bases respectively, with 10 bases between them. CDR3 DNA: TGTGCCAGCAGCTCGGGCCGGAGCTACGAGCAGTACGTC. It codes for CASSSGRSYEQYV.

This clonotype was recorded a few times. The gene calls are TRBV7-9 and TRBJ1-1; D unclear. With 7 bases removed from V and 1 base from J, the gap between germline ends came to 22 bases. Looked up from germline, CDR1 is SEHNR and CDR2 is FQNEAQ (reference sequence). The CDR3 is made up of 17 amino acids. As DNA, the CDR3 is TGTGCCAGCACCCTAGGTCTGGCAGTCGAAAAGAACACTGAAGCTTTCTTT. This translates into CASTLGLAVEKNTEAFF.

The table lists this clonotype with many counts. The rearrangement joins TRBV27 to TRBJ1-1; D is undetermined. Germline CDR1 reads MNHEY; CDR2 reads SMNVEV (reference sequence). The V end lost 2 bases, the J end lost 1 base, and 5 bases lay between the germline ends. This CDR3 region has 13 residues. CDR3 nucleotide sequence: TGTGCCAGCAGTTTAGTGCCGAACACTGAAGCTTTCTTT. It yields the protein CASSLVPNTEAFF.

This chain uses TRBV28 with TRBJ1-1, with TRBD1 matching over 8 bases. The germline V gene encodes CDR1 MDHEN and CDR2 SYDVKM. The CDR3 has 12 residues. V was pared by 3 bases and J by 8 bases, with 2 bases of the junction left unmatched. CDR3 protein: CASSFWDREAFF. CDR3 coding DNA: TGTGCCAGCAGTTTTTGGGACAGGGAAGCTTTCTTT.

The chain employs TRBV28 and TRBJ2-4, with D possibly being TRBD1 (5 bases). Trimming took 3 bases from V and 8 from J, leaving 11 bases between them. The CDR3 contains 13 residues. Germline V lookup: CDR1 MDHEN, CDR2 SYDVKM. CDR3 protein: CASSFARQYIQYF. In nucleotides, the CDR3 is TGTGCCAGCAGTTTCGCGAGACAGTACATTCAGTACTTC.

This clonotype was recorded many times. This chain uses TRBV12-3 or TRBV12-4 with TRBJ2-1, with a weak D call TRBD2 (5 bases). CDR3 length: 12 residues. Trimming shortened V by 6 bases and J by 9 bases, and 12 bases separated the two germline ends. The CDR3 loop is CASSLTRIEQFF. For the CDR3, the DNA is TGTGCCAGCAGCCTCACTAGGATTGAGCAGTTCTTC.

A note on this clonotype: A read error may be the cause here, since a much bigger clone is one base away. The genes are TRBV20-1 and TRBJ2-1, with 9 bases lining up with TRBD2. Germline-derived CDR1 and CDR2 are DFQATT and SNEGSKA (reference sequence). There are 16 residues in the CDR3. Here the CDR3 reads CNARARTSVARGEQFF. The CDR3 bases are TGCAATGCTAGAGCCCGGACTAGCGTGGCTCGGGGTGAGCAGTTCTTC.

This clonotype has just a few counts. The chain uses TRBV5-8 and TRBJ1-1; D might be TRBD1 (5 bases). Germline values: CDR1 SGHTS, CDR2 YDEGEE. Trimming shortened V by 4 bases and J by 3 bases, and 19 bases separated the two germline ends. CDR3 length: 16 amino acids. DNA of the CDR3: TGTGCCAGCAGCCACATTCGCGGGGCGCGGGACACTGAAGCTTTCTTT. Residues: CASSHIRGARDTEAFF.

A few counts support this clonotype. V gene TRBV19 combines with J gene TRBJ2-1, with D unclear. The CDR3 loop spans 15 amino acids. CDR1 is LNHDA and CDR2 is SQIVND in the germline V gene (reference sequence). V gave up 3 bases and J gave up 2 bases, with 11 bases separating them. CDR3 nucleotides: TGTGCCAGTAGTATGGCGGCTCATCCCTACAATGAGCAGTTCTTC. Translated, it gives CASSMAAHPYNEQFF.